The clone carrying this T cell receptor (beta chain) was seen more than once but under ten times. The germline V and J ends were trimmed by 7 bases and 0 bases, with 12 bases remaining between them. The CDR3 spans 13 residues. Germline CDR1 and CDR2: SQVTM and ANQGSEA. The sample originates from a study of CD8 T cells in Susac syndrome. RNA was extracted with the RNeasy kit, and a quantity of roughly 0.45 to 1 ug was reverse transcribed using random hexamers. In TCRdb, the immunoSEQ multiplex PCR reads were re-called with MiXCR into one record per CDR3 protein. The profile shows 150,000 to 180,000 distinct CDR3 sequences, about 95% of them singletons.

The chain has TRBV29-1 and TRBJ1-1; TRBD1 is a possible D gene (5 bases). The clonotype comes from a human donor with Susac syndrome. The sample taken for sequencing was CD4+ T cells from PBMCs. CDR3 sequence (DNA): TGCAGCGCCGAGAGGGGCCTGAACACTGAAGCTTTCTTT. Its translation: CSAERGLNTEAFF.